The clone carrying this T cell receptor beta chain was counted only a few times. Sampled blood was obtained at baseline, cycle 4 day 1, and cycle 7 day 1. This record belongs to a study of OX40 agonist ivuxolimab in advanced cancers. Study at large: Clinicians treated patients with ivuxolimab, an agonistic anti-OX40 (CD134) antibody.

Method: immunoSEQ multiplex PCR; TCRdb's copy keeps in-frame clones and lacks some. The table records some 55,000 clones, approximately 84% of them present only once. The V gene's germline CDR1 is SGDLS and CDR2 YYNGEE. This CDR3 contains 14 residues. Trimming stripped 3 bases from V and 5 bases from J, with 15 bases between. The V gene is TRBV9, the J gene TRBJ2-7; weak D call: TRBD1 (6 bases). This clonotype originated in an adult with an advanced solid tumor such as melanoma, head and neck, liver or kidney cancer. The sequences come from CD4+ or CD8+ T cells sorted from blood, collected in a trial of the OX40 agonist ivuxolimab. CDR3 amino acids: CASSESLQGNEQYF. CDR3 coding DNA: TGTGCCAGCAGCGAAAGCTTACAGGGAAACGAGCAGTACTTC.